Listed below are T cell receptor beta chains from one sample, sequenced in a study of T-cell memory formation after mild COVID-19. Each CDR3 protein gets one entry after TCRdb re-called the 5' RACE reads with MiXCR. The sample shows 110,000 or so distinct CDR3 sequences, 20% to 25% of them seen only once. Material: PBMCs or a T cell subset sorted from them (not recorded which). The receptors originated from a man in his late teens or twenties who had mild COVID-19 (a few samples of this study predate the infection). Cell type and time point are not known. CDR3s include the opening cysteine and the closing phenylalanine or tryptophan. The D gene is left open where the match is weak.

V: TRBV7-9; length: 16; J: TRBJ1-2; D: -; CDR3: CASSPPRGTVVGGYTF
V: TRBV7-2; length: 15; J: TRBJ2-1; D: -; CDR3: CASSFRFLTPNEQFF
V: TRBV24-1; length: 13; J: TRBJ2-5; D: -; CDR3: CATSDVGEETQYF
V: TRBV28; length: 18; J: TRBJ2-2; D: TRBD2; CDR3: CASASPSSGGPNTGELFF
V: TRBV6-2/TRBV6-3; length: 14; J: TRBJ2-7; D: -; CDR3: CASSYSGRTYEQYF
V: TRBV4-3; length: 15; J: TRBJ2-1; D: -; CDR3: CASSQGPTTWNEQFF
V: TRBV10-1; length: 14; J: TRBJ2-1; D: -; CDR3: CASSPSEYSNEQFF
V: TRBV30; length: 17; J: TRBJ1-5; D: TRBD1; CDR3: CAWSRGTGGYSNQPQHF
V: TRBV5-4; length: 14; J: TRBJ2-1; D: TRBD1; CDR3: CASSLGTGFDEQFF
V: TRBV4-3; length: 16; J: TRBJ1-3; D: -; CDR3: CASSQDGESSGNTIYF
V: TRBV27; length: 12; J: TRBJ2-3; D: -; CDR3: CASGPNLQMQYF
V: TRBV6-2/TRBV6-3; length: 15; J: TRBJ2-5; D: -; CDR3: CASSYSVGDEETQYF
V: TRBV7-2; length: 15; J: TRBJ2-1; D: TRBD2; CDR3: CASSLAPGGTSEQFF
V: TRBV7-9; length: 14; J: TRBJ2-5; D: -; CDR3: CASSFSREEETQYF
V: TRBV13; length: 14; J: TRBJ2-3; D: -; CDR3: CASSSRESTDTQYF
V: TRBV13; length: 15; J: TRBJ2-1; D: TRBD1; CDR3: CASTPRTGGLSEQFF
V: TRBV6-2/TRBV6-3; length: 15; J: TRBJ1-5; D: -; CDR3: CASSYSPGSNQPQHF
V: TRBV7-9; length: 14; J: TRBJ2-3; D: TRBD1; CDR3: CASRGTTGPDTQYF
V: TRBV6-5; length: 15; J: TRBJ2-5; D: TRBD1; CDR3: CASSPSTGARETQYF
V: TRBV7-9; length: 15; J: TRBJ1-1; D: TRBD1; CDR3: CASSTRDRGNTEAFF
V: TRBV28; length: 16; J: TRBJ2-1; D: TRBD2; CDR3: CASIRAGGGRGNEQFF
V: TRBV28; length: 16; J: TRBJ2-1; D: -; CDR3: CASSFRTYLSSNEQFF
V: TRBV7-9; length: 15; J: TRBJ2-1; D: TRBD2; CDR3: CASDQLAGAGDEQFF